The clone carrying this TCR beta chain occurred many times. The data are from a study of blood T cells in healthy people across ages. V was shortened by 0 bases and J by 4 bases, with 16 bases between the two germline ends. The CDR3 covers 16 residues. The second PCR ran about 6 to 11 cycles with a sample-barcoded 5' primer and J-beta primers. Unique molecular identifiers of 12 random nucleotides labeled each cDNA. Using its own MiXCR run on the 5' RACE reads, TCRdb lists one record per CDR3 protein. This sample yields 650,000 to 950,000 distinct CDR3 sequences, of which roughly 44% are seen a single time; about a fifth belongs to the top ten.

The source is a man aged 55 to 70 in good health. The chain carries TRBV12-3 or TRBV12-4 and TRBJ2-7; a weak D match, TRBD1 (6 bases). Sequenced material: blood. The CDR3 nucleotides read TGTGCCAGCAGTTTAGCCTTTCCGGGACAAATATACGAGCAGTACTTC. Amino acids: CASSLAFPGQIYEQYF.